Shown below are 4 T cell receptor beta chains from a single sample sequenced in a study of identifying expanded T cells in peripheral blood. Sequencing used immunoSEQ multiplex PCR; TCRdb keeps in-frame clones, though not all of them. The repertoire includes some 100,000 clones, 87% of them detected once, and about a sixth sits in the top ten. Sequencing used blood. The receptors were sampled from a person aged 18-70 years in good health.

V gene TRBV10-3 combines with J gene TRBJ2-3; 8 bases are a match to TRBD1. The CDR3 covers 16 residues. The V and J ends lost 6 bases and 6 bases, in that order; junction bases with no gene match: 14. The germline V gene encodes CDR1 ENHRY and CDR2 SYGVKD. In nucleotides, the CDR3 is TGTGCCATCAGGGATTACCAGGGGGCTAATGTGGATACGCAGTATTTT. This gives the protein CAIRDYQGANVDTQYF.

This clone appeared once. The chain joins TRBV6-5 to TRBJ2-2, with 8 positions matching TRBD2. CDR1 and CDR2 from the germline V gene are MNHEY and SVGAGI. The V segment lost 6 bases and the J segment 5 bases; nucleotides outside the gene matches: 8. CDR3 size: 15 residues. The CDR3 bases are TGTGCCAGCAGCCTACTAGCGGAACCTACCGGGGAGCTGTTTTTT. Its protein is CASSLLAEPTGELFF.

This CDR3 reads CASGPGALKSSYNEQFF. The CDR3 DNA reads as TGTGCTAGTGGTCCAGGGGCACTTAAGTCCTCCTACAATGAGCAGTTCTTC. This chain links TRBV12-5 with TRBJ2-1; D may be TRBD1 (6 bases). The length of the CDR3 is 17 residues. Germline CDR1 reads LGHNT; CDR2 reads FRNRAP. Trimming took 5 bases from V and 0 from J, leaving 17 bases between them.

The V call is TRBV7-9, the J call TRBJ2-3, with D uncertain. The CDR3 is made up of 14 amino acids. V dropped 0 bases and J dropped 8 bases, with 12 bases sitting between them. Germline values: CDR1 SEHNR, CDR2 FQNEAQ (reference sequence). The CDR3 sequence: CASSLAGYHGTQYF. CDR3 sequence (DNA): TGTGCCAGCAGCTTAGCTGGGTACCATGGTACGCAGTATTTT.